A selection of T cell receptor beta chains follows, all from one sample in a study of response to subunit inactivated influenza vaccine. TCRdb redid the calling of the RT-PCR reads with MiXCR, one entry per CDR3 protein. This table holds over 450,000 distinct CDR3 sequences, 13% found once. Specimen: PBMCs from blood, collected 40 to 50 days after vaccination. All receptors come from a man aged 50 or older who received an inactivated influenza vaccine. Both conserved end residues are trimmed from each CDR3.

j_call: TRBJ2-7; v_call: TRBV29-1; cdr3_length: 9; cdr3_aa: SVEEGRLQY
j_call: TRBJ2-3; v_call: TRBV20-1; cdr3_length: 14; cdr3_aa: SAPRGPSGSTDTQY
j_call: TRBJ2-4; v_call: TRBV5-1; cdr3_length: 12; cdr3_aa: ASSFGQGRNIQY
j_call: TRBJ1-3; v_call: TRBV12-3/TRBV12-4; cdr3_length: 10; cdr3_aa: ASTPGRNTIY
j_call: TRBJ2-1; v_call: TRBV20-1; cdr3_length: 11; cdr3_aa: SARAPVGGARF
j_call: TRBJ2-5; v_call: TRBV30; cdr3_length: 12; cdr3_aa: AWNVLGGIETQY
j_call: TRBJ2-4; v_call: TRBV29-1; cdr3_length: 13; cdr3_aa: SAERRQGRKNIQY
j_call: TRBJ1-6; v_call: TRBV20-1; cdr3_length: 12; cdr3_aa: SAYRGQRDSPLH
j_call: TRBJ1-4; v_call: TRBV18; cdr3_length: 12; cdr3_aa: ASSFRDRGEKLF
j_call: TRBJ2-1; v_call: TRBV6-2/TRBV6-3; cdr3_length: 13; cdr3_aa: ACGQGARDYNEQF
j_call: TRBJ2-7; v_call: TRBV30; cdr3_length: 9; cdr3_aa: ACSRGWEQY
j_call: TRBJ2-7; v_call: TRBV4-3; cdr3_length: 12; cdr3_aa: ASSRYTGPYEQY
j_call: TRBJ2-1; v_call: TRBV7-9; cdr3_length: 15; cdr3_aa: ASSSSLAGVYYNEQF
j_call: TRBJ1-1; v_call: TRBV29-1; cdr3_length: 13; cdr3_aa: SVEDRIGARTEAF
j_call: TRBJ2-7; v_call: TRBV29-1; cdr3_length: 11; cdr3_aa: SVVKDSGSTQY
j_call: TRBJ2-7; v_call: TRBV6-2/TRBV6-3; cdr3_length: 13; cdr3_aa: ASRPTGRYSYEQY
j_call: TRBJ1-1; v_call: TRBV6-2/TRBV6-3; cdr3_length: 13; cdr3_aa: ASSYAPGVNTEAF
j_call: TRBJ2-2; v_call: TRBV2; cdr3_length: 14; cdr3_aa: ASSEEQGQNTGELF
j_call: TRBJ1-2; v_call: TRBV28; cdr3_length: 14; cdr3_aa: ASSLIGGQGLSGYT
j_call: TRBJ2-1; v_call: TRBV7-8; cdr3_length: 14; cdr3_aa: ASSLAPSGSYNEQF
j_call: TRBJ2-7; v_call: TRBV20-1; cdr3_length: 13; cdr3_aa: SARAGQGARHEQY
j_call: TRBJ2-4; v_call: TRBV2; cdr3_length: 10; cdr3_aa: ASSASPGIQY
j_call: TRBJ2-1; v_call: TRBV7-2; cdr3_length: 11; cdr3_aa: ASSLDFLGRQF
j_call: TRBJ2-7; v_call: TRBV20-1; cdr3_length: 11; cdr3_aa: SAEGPNSYEQY
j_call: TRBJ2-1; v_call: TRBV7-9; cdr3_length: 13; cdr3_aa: ASSLVTSSYNEQF
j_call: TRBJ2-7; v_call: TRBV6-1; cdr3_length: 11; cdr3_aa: ASNRLGIDEQY
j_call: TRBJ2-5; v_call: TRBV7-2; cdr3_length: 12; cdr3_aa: ASSVTTGLETQY
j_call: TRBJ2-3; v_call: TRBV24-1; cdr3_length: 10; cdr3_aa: ATRGFTDTQY
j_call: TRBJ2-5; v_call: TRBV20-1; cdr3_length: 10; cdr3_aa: SALPVRETQY
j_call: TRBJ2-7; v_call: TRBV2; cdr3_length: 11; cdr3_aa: ASSGPGNHEKY
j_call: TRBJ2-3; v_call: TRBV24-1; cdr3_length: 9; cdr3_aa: ATSFSGLEY
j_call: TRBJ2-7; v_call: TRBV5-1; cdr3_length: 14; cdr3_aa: ASSFLTGPGTYEQY
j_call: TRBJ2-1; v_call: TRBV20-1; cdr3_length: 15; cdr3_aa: SATDETSGSSYNEQF
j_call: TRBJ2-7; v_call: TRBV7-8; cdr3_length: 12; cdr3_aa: ASSETGGSYEQY
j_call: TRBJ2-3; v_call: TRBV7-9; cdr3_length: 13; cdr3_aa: ASSFFVAGLDTQY
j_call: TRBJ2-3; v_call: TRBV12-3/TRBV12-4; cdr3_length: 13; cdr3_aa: ASSLDGRAPDTQY
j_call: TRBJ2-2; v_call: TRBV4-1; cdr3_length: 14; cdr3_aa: ASSLTGSANTGELF
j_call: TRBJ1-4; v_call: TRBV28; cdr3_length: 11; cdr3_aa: ASSLPGLEKLF
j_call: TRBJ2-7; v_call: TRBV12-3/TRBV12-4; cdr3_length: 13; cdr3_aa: ASSLQLAGPYEQY
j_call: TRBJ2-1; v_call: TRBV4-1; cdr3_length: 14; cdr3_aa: ASSQALAGGMGEQF
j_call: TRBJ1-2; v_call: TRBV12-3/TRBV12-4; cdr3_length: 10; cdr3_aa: AHGEGGYGYT
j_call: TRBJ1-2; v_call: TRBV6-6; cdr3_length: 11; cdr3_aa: ASSGQGTYGYT
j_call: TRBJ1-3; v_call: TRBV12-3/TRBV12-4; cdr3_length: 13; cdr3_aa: ASSFSRGMGDTIY
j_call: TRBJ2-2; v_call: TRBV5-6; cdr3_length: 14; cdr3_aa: ASSLRGGANTGELF
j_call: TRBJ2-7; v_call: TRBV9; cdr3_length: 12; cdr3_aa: ASSVDPGFYEQY
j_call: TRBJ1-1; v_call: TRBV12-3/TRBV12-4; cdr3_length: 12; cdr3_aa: ASSFGPSRTEAF
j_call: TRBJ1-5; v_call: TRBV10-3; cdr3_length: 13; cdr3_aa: AISESWGGQGPQH
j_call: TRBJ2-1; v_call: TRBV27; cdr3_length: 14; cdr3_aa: ASSPWGSGDNNEQF
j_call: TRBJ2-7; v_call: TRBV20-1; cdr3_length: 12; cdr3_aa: SARERDRTYEQY
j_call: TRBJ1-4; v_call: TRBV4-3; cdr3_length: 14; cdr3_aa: ASSQDSRGTNEKLF
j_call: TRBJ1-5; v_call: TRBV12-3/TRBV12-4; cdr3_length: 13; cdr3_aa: ASTQDSYSNQPQH
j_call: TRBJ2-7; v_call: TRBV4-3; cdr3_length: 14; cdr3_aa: ASSQDPGGSSYEQY
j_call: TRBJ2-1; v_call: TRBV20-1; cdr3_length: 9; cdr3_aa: SARFHNEQF
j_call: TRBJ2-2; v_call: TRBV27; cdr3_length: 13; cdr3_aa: AIRTGGANTGELF
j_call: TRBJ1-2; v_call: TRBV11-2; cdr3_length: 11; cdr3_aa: ASSFRSPYGYT